This TCR beta chain was documented in a study of T cells in localized non-small cell lung cancer. Notes on the study in general: Adjacent lung was found to contain a median roughly 50 of the top 100 tumor clones. Uninvolved adjacent lung showed the highest T cell clonality, exceeding tumor.

Looked up from germline, CDR1 is LNHDA and CDR2 is SQIVND (reference sequence). There are 17 residues in the CDR3. The ends were cut back, 1 base at V and 6 bases at J, with 19 bases in the middle. Repertoires were generated with immunoSEQ multiplex PCR, while TCRdb's copy carries only in-frame clones and drops some. The repertoire holds over 30,000 clones, with roughly 90% as singletons. Remarks on this clone: What it binds is not known.

The material was peripheral blood, obtained before any cancer treatment. This TCR was recovered from a man aged 40 to 69 with stage I lung adenocarcinoma. The V gene is TRBV19, the J gene TRBJ1-5; maybe TRBD1 (5 bases). The DNA of the CDR3 is TGTGCCAGTAGTATAGCCCCGGGAGGTTGGGGACGTCAGCCCCAGCATTTT. This encodes CASSIAPGGWGRQPQHF.